These T cell receptor beta chains were read from a single sample in a study of blood T cell dynamics during melanoma immunotherapy. Method: immunoSEQ multiplex PCR; TCRdb's copy keeps in-frame clones and lacks some. The table shows around 200 clones, with 85% occurring only once. The source material was central memory CD8+ T cells from blood, sampled from a patient treated with checkpoint blockade. The source is a human donor with melanoma. Each CDR3 is given without its conserved first and last residue. Each record gives: CDR3 protein, J gene, V gene.

CDR3 protein: ASSQDGGESYNEQF
J gene: TRBJ2-1
V gene: TRBV4-2

CDR3 protein: ATTGPLEQY
J gene: TRBJ2-7
V gene: TRBV9

CDR3 protein: ASSDGQDTDTQY
J gene: TRBJ2-3
V gene: TRBV6-4

CDR3 protein: ASSENNYNEQF
J gene: TRBJ2-1
V gene: TRBV6-4

CDR3 protein: ASSQLLAEQYEQF
J gene: TRBJ2-1
V gene: TRBV4-2

CDR3 protein: ASSAGEGGSPLH
J gene: TRBJ1-6
V gene: TRBV6-1

CDR3 protein: ASSEEQGSYNEQF
J gene: TRBJ2-1
V gene: TRBV6-4

CDR3 protein: ASSQGVGDPVQPQH
J gene: TRBJ1-5
V gene: TRBV4-3

CDR3 protein: ATSGSGNYNEQF
J gene: TRBJ2-1
V gene: TRBV6-4

CDR3 protein: ASSQQKTGTYEQY
J gene: TRBJ2-7
V gene: TRBV4-2

CDR3 protein: ASSQTEYLEQF
J gene: TRBJ2-1
V gene: TRBV4-1

CDR3 protein: ASSLGPEGGRSGNTIY
J gene: TRBJ1-3
V gene: TRBV28

CDR3 protein: ASSEREAAYEQY
J gene: TRBJ2-7
V gene: TRBV10-2

CDR3 protein: ASSDRPASYNEQF
J gene: TRBJ2-1
V gene: TRBV6-1

CDR3 protein: ASSYRSPRGETQY
J gene: TRBJ2-5
V gene: TRBV28

CDR3 protein: ASSPETDKYNEQF
J gene: TRBJ2-1
V gene: TRBV28

CDR3 protein: ATSREEGDGYT
J gene: TRBJ1-2
V gene: TRBV15

CDR3 protein: ASSGVPYNSPLH
J gene: TRBJ1-6
V gene: TRBV6-5

CDR3 protein: ASSDSDYNEQF
J gene: TRBJ2-1
V gene: TRBV6-4

CDR3 protein: ASHGALSADSYNEQF
J gene: TRBJ2-1
V gene: TRBV28

CDR3 protein: ASSQDEQLSGNTIY
J gene: TRBJ1-3
V gene: TRBV4-3

CDR3 protein: ASSETVQGRDYEQY
J gene: TRBJ2-7
V gene: TRBV27